This TCR beta chain was retrieved from a study of OX40 agonist ivuxolimab in advanced cancers. In the study overall: Six ivuxolimab dose levels, 0.01 to 10 mg/kg, were given intravenously every 2 weeks. Averaging approximately 60 years in age, with a range of 23 to 79, the cohort was 80% to 90% male.

Produced via immunoSEQ multiplex PCR; TCRdb's table is partial and in-frame only. Of about 62,000 clones in the sample, 79% were seen once. Sequenced here: CD4+ or CD8+ T cells sorted from blood, sampled in a trial of the OX40 agonist ivuxolimab. This TCR was recovered from an adult with an advanced solid tumor such as melanoma, head and neck, liver or kidney cancer.

CDR3 loop: CASSLTGGHSRYGYTF. CDR3 in DNA: TGTGCCAGCAGTTTGACAGGGGGCCATTCTAGGTATGGCTACACCTTC. The V call is TRBV28, the J call TRBJ1-2; TRBD1 agrees at 10 bases. The germline gives CDR1 MDHEN, CDR2 SYDVKM. Trimming cost V 3 bases and J 5 bases; bases outside gene matches: 9. The CDR3 loop spans 16 amino acids.